These 24 T cell receptor beta chains originate from one sample sequenced in a study of blood T cells in healthy people across ages. Then a second PCR, running about 6 to 12 cycles, was carried out with a sample-barcoded 5' primer and a J-beta primer mix. MiXCR was run by TCRdb on the 5' RACE reads, yielding one entry per CDR3 protein. The sample records over a million distinct CDR3 sequences, about 42% being singletons. The sample taken for sequencing was blood. All receptors derive from a woman under 30 in good health.

The rearrangement joins TRBV20-1 to TRBJ2-7, with D perhaps matching TRBD1 or TRBD2 (5 bases each). The V and J ends lost 0 bases and 1 base respectively, with 13 bases between them. CDR1 DFQATT and CDR2 SNEGSKA come from the germline V gene (reference sequence). There are 15 residues in the CDR3. Here the CDR3 DNA reads TGCAGTGCTAGAGAGTTCAGGGAGATTTCCTACGAGCAGTACTTC. It is translated as CSAREFREISYEQYF.

This clonotype was seen a few times. The chain joins TRBV4-3 to TRBJ1-5; D is undetermined. Germline-derived CDR1 and CDR2 are LGHNA and YSLEER. There are 16 residues in the CDR3. Trimming pared 2 bases from V and 2 bases from J, leaving 13 bases between. Written as DNA, the CDR3 is TGCGCCAGCAGCCAATCTTATGGGGTTGGCAATCAGCCCCAGCATTTT. Amino acids: CASSQSYGVGNQPQHF.

The DNA for the CDR3 is TGTGCCAGCACCAAAACATTCGGACGGATCAGCTATGGCTACACCTTC. Translation: CASTKTFGRISYGYTF. V gene TRBV6-1 combines with J gene TRBJ1-2; D is uncertain. Trimming removed 7 bases from V and 4 bases from J, with 22 bases in between. The germline gives CDR1 MNHNS, CDR2 SASEGT. The CDR3 extends over 16 amino acids.

This clonotype has only a few counts. J is TRBJ1-5 and V is TRBV20-1, with 8 bases that match TRBD1. The CDR3 covers 13 residues. V was pared by 5 bases and J by 6 bases, with 6 bases of the junction left unmatched. Germline-derived CDR1 and CDR2 are DFQATT and SNEGSKA (reference sequence). CDR3 DNA: TGCAGTGCTTTCACAGGGGGAGGTCAGCCCCAGCATTTT. This gives the protein CSAFTGGGQPQHF.

The gene calls are TRBV5-1 and TRBJ2-1, with a tentative D call TRBD2 (5 bases). CDR1 is SGHRS and CDR2 is YFSETQ in the germline V gene. V lost 4 bases, J lost 0 bases, and 11 bases lay in between. This CDR3 is built from 15 residues. CDR3 DNA: TGCGCCAGCAGCATGGACTTTTACTCCTACAATGAGCAGTTCTTC. This codes for CASSMDFYSYNEQFF.

The J gene is TRBJ2-1, the V gene TRBV5-1; 7 bases align to TRBD1. The DNA end is more similar to TRBJ2-7, so the J call may be wrong. CDR1 SGHRS and CDR2 YFSETQ come from the germline V gene. The CDR3 has 15 residues. CDR3 bases: TGCGCCAGCAGCCCTCCGGGACAGAAGTACAATGAGCAGTACTTC. Residues: CASSPPGQKYNEQYF.

The rearrangement links TRBV20-1 to TRBJ2-3; 12 bases match TRBD2. The J segment lost 2 bases and the V segment lost 3 bases, leaving 9 bases of the junction unmatched. The CDR3 sequence is 17 residues long. CDR1 is DFQATT and CDR2 is SNEGSKA in the germline V gene (reference sequence). The CDR3 reads CSASGLAGGLTTDTQYF. In nucleotides, the CDR3 is TGCAGTGCTAGTGGGCTAGCGGGGGGGTTAACCACAGATACGCAGTATTTT.

The gene calls are TRBV20-1 and TRBJ1-2; D is ambiguous. Germline CDR1 and CDR2: DFQATT and SNEGSKA (reference sequence). The germline V and J ends were trimmed by 1 base and 1 base, with 13 bases remaining between them. The CDR3 is made up of 15 amino acids. CDR3 in DNA: TGCAGTGCTAGAGGAGCAGACTTATATAACTATGGCTACACCTTC. Amino acids: CSARGADLYNYGYTF.

The chain is built from TRBV27 and TRBJ1-3; TRBD1 is a possible D gene (6 bases). This CDR3 region has 15 residues. The V end was cut by 3 bases, the J end by 0 bases, with 9 bases between. CDR1 MNHEY and CDR2 SMNVEV come from the germline V gene (reference sequence). CDR3 coding DNA: TGTGCCAGCAGTTTGACAGGAACCTCTGGAAACACCATATATTTT. Translation gives CASSLTGTSGNTIYF.

This clonotype came up a few times. The chain recombines TRBV7-9 with TRBJ2-3; no clear D. This CDR3 comprises 10 residues. V was cut by 2 bases and J by 9 bases, with 3 bases left in between. Germline CDR1 reads SEHNR; CDR2 reads FQNEAQ (reference sequence). Here the CDR3 DNA reads TGTGCCAGCAGCTTACTCACGCAGTATTTT. Translation gives CASSLLTQYF. Full variable domain (missing parts from reference TRBV7-9 and TRBJ2-3): DTGVSQNPRHKITKRGQNVTFRCDPISEHNRLYWYRQTLGQGPEFLTYFQNEAQLEKSRLLSDRFSAERPKGSFSTLEIQRTEQGDSAMYLCASSLLTQYFGPGTRLTVL.

This sequence joins TRBV13 and TRBJ2-5; 10 bases are shared with TRBD2. The CDR3 extends over 16 amino acids. Per the germline V gene, CDR1 is PRHDT and CDR2 is FYEKMQ (reference sequence). J gave up 11 bases and V 5 bases, and 17 bases lay outside the gene matches. CDR3 amino acids: CASSTTTSGVYNEQYF. The CDR3 DNA reads TGTGCCAGCAGCACAACTACTAGCGGGGTATACAATGAGCAGTACTTC.

The chain is built from TRBV4-3 and TRBJ2-1, with 7 bases identical to TRBD2. Per germline, CDR1 LGHNA and CDR2 YSLEER. The CDR3 is 18 amino acids. V lost 0 bases, J lost 2 bases, and 10 bases stayed unmatched. The CDR3 reads CASSQDIAAGATYNEQFF. The CDR3 DNA reads TGCGCCAGCAGCCAAGACATAGCGGCGGGAGCAACCTACAATGAGCAGTTCTTC.

The V gene is TRBV29-1, the J gene TRBJ1-2, with a possible D match to TRBD1 (6 bases). CDR1 and CDR2 (germline): SQVTM, ANQGSEA. This CDR3 has 13 residues. V lost 4 bases to trimming and J lost 9 bases, with 18 bases between them. For the CDR3, the DNA is TGCAGCGTTGTTTCCGGGACAAGGGAAAGCTACACCTTC. Protein: CSVVSGTRESYTF.

This clonotype has a handful of counts. The rearrangement joins TRBV27 to TRBJ1-1; D is ambiguous. Trimming stripped 6 bases from V and 11 bases from J, with 19 bases between. CDR1 MNHEY and CDR2 SMNVEV come from the germline V gene (reference sequence). This CDR3 has 13 amino acids. For the CDR3, the DNA is TGTGCCAGCAGGAAAAGTGACGGTCGACGGGCTTTCTTT. This translates into CASRKSDGRRAFF.

V gene TRBV20-1 combines with J gene TRBJ1-2; D gene unclear. Deletions cut 3 bases from V and 0 bases from J, with 8 bases between. Germline V CDR1 and CDR2: DFQATT, SNEGSKA (reference sequence). The CDR3 spans 13 residues. The CDR3 nucleotides read TGCAGTGCTAGGCCTGCAGCTAACTATGGCTACACCTTC. Its translation: CSARPAANYGYTF.

This clonotype was seen once. The V call is TRBV20-1, the J call TRBJ1-1; 7 bases map to TRBD1. The CDR3 has 14 amino acids. Trimming took 0 bases from V and 5 from J; bases not matched to a gene: 6. Germline-derived CDR1 and CDR2 are DFQATT and SNEGSKA (reference sequence). CDR3 sequence reads: CSARDEEGATEAFF. As DNA, the CDR3 is TGCAGTGCTAGAGATGAGGAGGGGGCAACTGAAGCTTTCTTT.

This clonotype was seen only a few times. The chain joins TRBV20-1 to TRBJ2-3, with D possibly TRBD2 on 6 matching bases. The V gene's germline CDR1 is DFQATT and CDR2 SNEGSKA (reference sequence). CDR3 length equals 15 residues. The V gene lost 4 bases and the J gene lost 4 bases, with 18 bases spanning the gap. DNA of the CDR3: TGCAGTGCTAAAGAACCGGGACTTAGGTCAGATACGCAGTATTTT. This gives the protein CSAKEPGLRSDTQYF.

CDR3 nucleotide sequence: TGTGCCACCACAGGAGACGGCTATGGCTACACCTTC. Its translation is CATTGDGYGYTF. V gene TRBV24-1 combines with J gene TRBJ1-2; D is ambiguous. The CDR3 loop spans 12 amino acids. V shed 8 bases and J shed 4 bases, with 10 bases lying between them. Germline CDR1 reads KGHDR; CDR2 reads SFDVKD.

This clonotype was observed a handful of times. At one boundary the junction diverges from the germline segment, which might be a read error. For the CDR3, the DNA is TGCGCCAGCAGCCCCCAGGGCCGTAATGAAAAACTGTTTTTT. This gives the protein CASSPQGRNEKLFF. This chain joins TRBV18 and TRBJ1-4; D is possibly TRBD1 (5 bases). CDR1 and CDR2 (germline): KGHSH, LQKENI. The CDR3 runs to 14 residues.

This clonotype was counted between two and nine times. The chain recombines TRBV4-1 with TRBJ1-5; 7 positions agree with TRBD1. The CDR3 runs to 18 residues. V lost 0 bases to trimming and J lost 0 bases; unmatched junction nucleotides: 8. Germline V gives CDR1 MGHRA, CDR2 YSYEKL. DNA for the CDR3: TGCGCCAGCAGCCAAGATGGAGGGGGCCTTTATAGCAATCAGCCCCAGCATTTT. Translated, it gives CASSQDGGGLYSNQPQHF.

This clonotype appeared a few times. The rearrangement joins TRBV6-2 or TRBV6-3 to TRBJ2-3; TRBD2 matches at 11 bases. The CDR3 length is 19 residues. Germline CDR1 MNHEY, CDR2 SVGEGT. V shed 5 bases and J 0 bases; nucleotides not matched to a gene: 13. CDR3 in amino acids: CASSHNPGLAVPSTDTQYF. CDR3 in DNA: TGTGCCAGCAGTCACAACCCGGGACTAGCGGTACCTAGCACAGATACGCAGTATTTT.

The V call is TRBV24-1, the J call TRBJ1-1; D is uncertain. Germline CDR1 reads KGHDR; CDR2 reads SFDVKD. Deletions cut 7 bases from V and 5 bases from J, with 13 bases between. CDR3 length: 13 residues. CDR3 in amino acids: CATRRGPETEAFF. In nucleotides, the CDR3 is TGTGCCACCAGGCGCGGGCCCGAAACTGAAGCTTTCTTT.

This clonotype appeared a few times. V is TRBV20-1 and J is TRBJ2-1; 11 bases are shared with TRBD2. CDR3 length equals 18 residues. V lost 6 bases, J lost 2 bases, and 15 bases stayed unmatched. Germline assignment: CDR1 DFQATT and CDR2 SNEGSKA (reference sequence). CDR3 amino acids: CSANGLAGGAPTYNEQFF. The CDR3 DNA reads TGCAGTGCGAATGGCCTAGCGGGGGGCGCCCCGACCTACAATGAGCAGTTCTTC.

This clonotype was seen more than once but under ten times. V and J are TRBV9 and TRBJ1-4; no clear D. The CDR3 length is 14 residues. V was cut by 0 bases and J by 7 bases, with 10 bases left in between. CDR1 is SGDLS and CDR2 is YYNGEE in the germline V gene. CDR3 sequence reads: CASSVAGYGEKLFF. The CDR3 DNA sequence: TGTGCCAGCAGCGTAGCGGGGTACGGTGAAAAACTGTTTTTT.